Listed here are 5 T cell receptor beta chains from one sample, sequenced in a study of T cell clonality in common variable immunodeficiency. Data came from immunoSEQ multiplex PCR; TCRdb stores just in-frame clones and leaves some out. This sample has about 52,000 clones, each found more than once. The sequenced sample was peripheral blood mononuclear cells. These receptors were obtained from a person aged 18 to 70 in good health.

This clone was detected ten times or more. This chain's CDR3 is CASSGGSAGVQETQYF. The sequenced part of the CDR3 DNA is TGCGCCAGCAGCGGGGGGTCGGCGGGCGTCCAAGAGACC. J is TRBJ2-5 and V is TRBV5-1; TRBD2 might be the D (6 bases). Read coverage stops 3 residues before the CDR3 terminus; the germline J gene supplies the remainder. Germline CDR1 reads SGHRS; CDR2 reads YFSETQ. The CDR3 covers 16 residues. V was trimmed by 4 bases and J by 1 base, leaving 17 bases between them.

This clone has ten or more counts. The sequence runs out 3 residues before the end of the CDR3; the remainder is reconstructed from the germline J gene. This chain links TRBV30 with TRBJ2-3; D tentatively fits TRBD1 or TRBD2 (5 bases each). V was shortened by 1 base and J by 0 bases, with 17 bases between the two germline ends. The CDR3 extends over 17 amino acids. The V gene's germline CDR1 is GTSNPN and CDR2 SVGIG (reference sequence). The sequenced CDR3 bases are TGTGCCTGGAGTGGGGATCAAGTGAGGGGAAGCACAGATACG. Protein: CAWSGDQVRGSTDT. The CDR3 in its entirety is CAWSGDQVRGSTDTQYF.

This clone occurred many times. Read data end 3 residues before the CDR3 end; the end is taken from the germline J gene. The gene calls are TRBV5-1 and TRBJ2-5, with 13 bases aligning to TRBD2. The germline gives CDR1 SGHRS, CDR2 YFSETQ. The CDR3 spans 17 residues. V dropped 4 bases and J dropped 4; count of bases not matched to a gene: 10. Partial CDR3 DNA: TGCGCCAGCAGCAAATCAACTAGCGGGAGGGCCAGAGAGACC. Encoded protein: CASSKSTSGRARET. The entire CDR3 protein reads CASSKSTSGRARETQYF.

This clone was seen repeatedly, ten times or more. The covered CDR3 bases are TGTGCCAGCTCAACACAGGCCGTGGGACAGGGCGCTGAA. It is translated as CASSTQAVGQGAE. The full-length CDR3 reads as CASSTQAVGQGAEAFF. V gene TRBV18 combines with J gene TRBJ1-1; 9 nucleotides line up with TRBD1. The read ends 3 residues before the CDR3 terminus; that terminus is restored from the germline J gene. CDR1 is KGHSH, CDR2 LQKENI, per germline. Trimming cost V 5 bases and J 6 bases; bases outside gene matches: 13. CDR3 length: 16 amino acids. Full variable domain (outside the CDR3, taken from reference TRBV18 and TRBJ1-1): NAGVMQNPRHLVRRRGQEARLRCSPMKGHSHVYWYRQLPEEGLKFMVYLQKENIIDESGMPKERFSAEFPKEGPSILRIQQVVRGDSAAYFCASSTQAVGQGAEAFFGQGTRLTVV.

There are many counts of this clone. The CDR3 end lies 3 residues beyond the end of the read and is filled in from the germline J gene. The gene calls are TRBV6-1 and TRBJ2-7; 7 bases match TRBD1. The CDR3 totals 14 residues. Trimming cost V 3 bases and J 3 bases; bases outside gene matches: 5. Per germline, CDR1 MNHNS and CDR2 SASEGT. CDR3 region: CASSETGMIYEQYF. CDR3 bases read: TGTGCCAGCAGTGAGACAGGGATGATCTACGAG.